The 14 T cell receptor beta chains in this list originate from one sample, sequenced in a study of blood T cell repertoires in COVID-19. The protocol was immunoSEQ multiplex PCR, while the TCRdb copy is restricted to in-frame clones and leaves out a portion. This sample has 100,000 to 150,000 clones; approximately 71% occur once, and the top ten carry approximately 2.3%. The material sequenced was peripheral blood. Receptors were obtained from a woman in her seventies with acute or convalescent COVID-19.

This clone has a handful of counts. The chain recombines TRBV15 with TRBJ2-5; 9 nucleotides match TRBD2. Germline V CDR1 and CDR2: LNHNV, YYDKDF (reference sequence). The junction had 9 bases not matched to a gene; V was cut back by 0 bases and J by 4 bases. The CDR3 is made up of 17 amino acids. The CDR3 nucleotides are TGTGCCACCAGCAGAGAGGGTTTAGCGGGGGCCGGAGAGACCCAGTACTTC. Translation: CATSREGLAGAGETQYF. The entire variable domain, with the rest obtained from reference TRBV15 and TRBJ2-5, is as follows: DAMVIQNPRYQVTQFGKPVTLSCSQTLNHNVMYWYQQKSSQAPKLLFHYYDKDFNNEADTPDNFQSRRPNTSFCFLDIRSPGLGDTAMYLCATSREGLAGAGETQYFGPGTRLLVL.

The CDR3 DNA is TGTGCCAGCAGCTTGACAGGATTAATCTCTGGAAACACCATATATTTT. It is translated as CASSLTGLISGNTIYF. This chain joins TRBV5-6 and TRBJ1-3; the D gene is possibly TRBD1 (5 bases). The CDR3 loop spans 16 amino acids. Between the trimmed V and J ends, which lost 1 base and 0 bases, there was a span of 11 bases. Germline V lookup: CDR1 SGHDT, CDR2 YYEEEE.

The table lists this clone with a few counts. CDR3 bases: TGTGCCAGCAGTCAGCGACGGGGAAATGACAATGAGCAGTTCTTC. As protein: CASSQRRGNDNEQFF. This chain connects TRBV27 to TRBJ2-1; tentative D call: TRBD2 (5 bases). V shed 5 bases and J shed 5 bases, with 16 bases lying between them. The CDR3 is 15 amino acids. Germline values: CDR1 MNHEY, CDR2 SMNVEV (reference sequence).

This chain uses TRBV10-3 with TRBJ2-2; D is perhaps TRBD1 (5 bases). The V and J ends lost 2 bases and 6 bases respectively, with 10 bases between them. The CDR3 runs to 14 residues. Germline CDR1 reads ENHRY; CDR2 reads SYGVKD. CDR3 region: CAISEPRESGELFF. The CDR3 bases are TGTGCCATCAGTGAGCCCAGGGAATCCGGGGAGCTGTTTTTT.

The chain combines TRBV5-1 with TRBJ2-7, with 9 bases fitting TRBD2. The CDR3 has 14 residues. V was clipped by 4 bases and J by 3 bases; unmatched bases: 5. Germline lookup yields CDR1 SGHRS and CDR2 YFSETQ. Here the CDR3 reads CASSGSGGFYEQYF. DNA for the CDR3: TGCGCCAGCAGCGGTAGCGGGGGTTTCTACGAGCAGTACTTC.

The V call is TRBV6-5, the J call TRBJ2-3; the match to TRBD2 covers 9 bases. The CDR3 loop spans 15 amino acids. Germline loops: CDR1 MNHEY, CDR2 SVGAGI. V trimming: 5 bases; J trimming: 2 bases; junction bases outside the gene matches: 5. The CDR3 nucleotides are TGTGCCAGCAGTAAGACTAGCGGCCACACAGATACGCAGTATTTT. Translated, it gives CASSKTSGHTDTQYF.

The chain combines TRBV4-1 with TRBJ1-2; D not certain. The germline V and J ends were trimmed by 0 bases and 4 bases, with 12 bases remaining between them. This CDR3 has 15 residues. Germline V gives CDR1 MGHRA, CDR2 YSYEKL. CDR3 sequence: CASSQDLREPYGYTF. In DNA form, the CDR3 reads TGCGCCAGCAGCCAAGACTTAAGGGAGCCCTATGGCTACACCTTC.

Only a few counts were recorded for this clone. The chain carries TRBV27 and TRBJ2-7, with 7 bases aligning to TRBD1. Germline CDR1 and CDR2: MNHEY and SMNVEV (reference sequence). The CDR3 loop spans 15 amino acids. The trim removed 6 bases at V and 2 bases at J, leaving 10 bases unmatched. The CDR3 DNA reads TGTGCCAGCAGACAGGACAGGCGTGTAGCCTACGAGCAGTACTTC. Translation: CASRQDRRVAYEQYF.

The V call is TRBV27, the J call TRBJ2-1; 14 nucleotides line up with TRBD2. This CDR3 has 15 amino acids. The J segment lost 15 bases and the V segment lost 5 bases, leaving 12 bases of the junction unmatched. Germline V gene data show CDR1 as MNHEY and CDR2 as SMNVEV (reference sequence). CDR3 nucleotide sequence: TGTGCCAGCAGTCCCTCGGGACTAGCGGGGGCCCCGTGGTTCTTC. It is translated as CASSPSGLAGAPWFF.

J is TRBJ2-5 and V is TRBV19; TRBD1 is a possible D gene (7 bases). The CDR3 contains 14 residues. Trimming left V 6 bases short and J 4 bases short, with 15 bases between. The germline V gene has CDR1 LNHDA and CDR2 SQIVND (reference sequence). Here the CDR3 DNA reads TGTGCCAGTAGCGGGACAGCGGGCGGAGAGACCCAGTACTTC. It encodes CASSGTAGGETQYF.

The chain links TRBV2 to TRBJ2-7; TRBD1 matches 7 bases. The CDR3 covers 16 residues. Germline loops: CDR1 SNHLY, CDR2 FYNNEI. With V trimmed by 6 bases and J by 1 base, 12 bases remained unmatched. The CDR3 here is CASRDFGTAISYEQYF. The CDR3 DNA reads TGTGCCAGCAGGGACTTCGGGACAGCGATTTCCTACGAGCAGTACTTC.

The rearrangement joins TRBV10-3 to TRBJ1-3, with 7 bases that match TRBD1. V gave up 3 bases and J gave up 4 bases; unmatched junction bases: 3. The CDR3 runs 14 residues. CDR1 ENHRY and CDR2 SYGVKD come from the germline V gene. The CDR3 spells CAISDGRGGNTIYF. For the CDR3, the DNA is TGTGCCATCAGTGATGGCAGGGGGGGAAACACCATATATTTT.

The V call is TRBV9, the J call TRBJ1-4; 9 nucleotides match TRBD1. Trimming removed 3 bases from V and 5 bases from J; junction bases left unmatched: 5. The germline CDR1 and CDR2 sequences are SGDLS and YYNGEE. The CDR3 has 15 amino acids. The DNA of the CDR3 is TGTGCCAGCAGCGCCCCCGGGACAGGGAATGAAAAACTGTTTTTT. Its translation is CASSAPGTGNEKLFF.

This rearrangement joins TRBV4-2 to TRBJ2-1, with 7 bases that match TRBD1. The CDR3 is 17 amino acids. The germline V gene has CDR1 LGHNA and CDR2 YNFKEQ. V was clipped by 0 bases and J by 2 bases; unmatched bases: 7. CDR3 DNA: TGTGCCAGCAGCCAAGATAATGAGGGGGCCCCCTACAATGAGCAGTTCTTC. It encodes CASSQDNEGAPYNEQFF.